Detailed here is one T cell receptor (beta chain). In the PCR, 60 Vbeta and 13 Jbeta primers were used. Profiling relied on immunoSEQ multiplex PCR, and the TCRdb table lists in-frame clones only, not all of them. The table lists 150,000 to 190,000 clones, roughly 80% of them singletons. Germline CDR1 reads KGHSH; CDR2 reads LQKENI. The length of the CDR3 is 15 residues. V lost 6 bases and J lost 0, with 13 bases in between. This record belongs to a study of cytomegalovirus exposure and HLA in healthy donors. The receptor's source is a man aged 18 to 35 in good health and CMV-seronegative. Sequencing was done on a sample of PBMCs. The chain joins TRBV18 to TRBJ2-3; D possibly corresponds to TRBD1 (6 bases). CDR3 region: CASSPGTPSTDTQYF. The CDR3 DNA reads TGTGCCAGCTCTCCCGGGACACCTAGCACAGATACGCAGTATTTT.